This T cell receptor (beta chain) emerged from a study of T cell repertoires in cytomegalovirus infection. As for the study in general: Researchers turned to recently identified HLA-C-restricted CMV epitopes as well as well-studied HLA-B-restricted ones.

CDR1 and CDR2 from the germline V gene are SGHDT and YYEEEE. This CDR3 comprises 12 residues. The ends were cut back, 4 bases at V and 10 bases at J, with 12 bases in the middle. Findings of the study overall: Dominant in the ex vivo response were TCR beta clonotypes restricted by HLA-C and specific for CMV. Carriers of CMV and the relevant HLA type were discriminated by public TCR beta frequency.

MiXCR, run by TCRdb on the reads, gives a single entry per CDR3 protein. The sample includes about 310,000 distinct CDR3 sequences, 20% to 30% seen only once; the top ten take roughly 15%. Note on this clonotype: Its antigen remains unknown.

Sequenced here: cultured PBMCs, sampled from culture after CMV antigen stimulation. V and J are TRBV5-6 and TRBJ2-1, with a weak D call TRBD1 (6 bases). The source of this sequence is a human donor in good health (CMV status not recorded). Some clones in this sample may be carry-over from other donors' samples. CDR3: CASSERDTEQFF. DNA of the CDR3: TGTGCCAGCAGCGAACGGGACACAGAGCAGTTCTTC.